This entry lists 3 T cell receptor beta chains sequenced from one sample in a study of T cell responses to AZD1222 COVID-19 vaccine. Clones were read by immunoSEQ multiplex PCR, and TCRdb kept only the in-frame ones, dropping some. The sample carries fewer than 150,000 clones, approximately 92% recorded once. This specimen consisted of peripheral blood, obtained on day 0 of AZD1222 vaccination. The receptors derive from an adult in good health.

This chain uses TRBV11-3 with TRBJ2-2; D gene uncertain. This CDR3 has 14 residues. V lost 3 bases, J lost 4 bases, and 9 bases lay in between. The germline V gene has CDR1 SGHNT and CDR2 YENEEA. DNA of the CDR3: TGTGCCAGCAGCTTTTCGAGTCTCACCGGGGAGCTGTTTTTT. Amino acid sequence: CASSFSSLTGELFF.

This clone has only a few counts. This chain joins TRBV19 and TRBJ1-6, with a weak D call TRBD1 (6 bases). The CDR3 runs 15 residues. Germline V gene data show CDR1 as LNHDA and CDR2 as SQIVND (reference sequence). V lost 4 bases, J lost 5 bases, and 12 bases lay in between. CDR3 in DNA: TGTGCCAGTAGTACAGGGGCTACCCATAATTCACCCCTCCACTTT. Translation: CASSTGATHNSPLHF.

The rearrangement links TRBV18 to TRBJ2-3; unclear D gene. V dropped 3 bases and J dropped 4 bases, with 5 bases sitting between them. The V gene's germline CDR1 is KGHSH and CDR2 LQKENI. CDR3 length: 12 residues. CDR3 DNA sequence: TGTGCCAGCTCACCTGGTGCAGATACGCAGTATTTT. Protein sequence: CASSPGADTQYF.